This T cell receptor beta chain was sequenced in a study of cytomegalovirus exposure and HLA in healthy donors. Study-wide results and limits: TCR sequences were mostly rare, though some public TCRs occurred in many donors.

Use of 60 Vbeta and 13 Jbeta primers characterized the PCR. This table comes from immunoSEQ multiplex PCR, and its TCRdb copy is limited to in-frame clones, with some not included. This table holds about 140,000 clones. It was healthy bone marrow donors who served as donors. Trimming shortened V by 4 bases and J by 7 bases, and 10 bases separated the two germline ends. Per the germline V gene, CDR1 is SEHNR and CDR2 is FQNEAQ (reference sequence). The CDR3 is made up of 12 amino acids. With regard to this clone: What it binds is not known.

The TCR originated in a male donor in good health and CMV-seronegative. The sequencing sample was made of PBMCs. This rearrangement joins TRBV7-9 to TRBJ1-1, with TRBD1 as a possible D gene (5 bases). The CDR3, as DNA: TGTGCCAGCAGCTACGGGGGAGGTGAAGCTTTCTTT. Its translation: CASSYGGGEAFF.